The 7 T cell receptor beta chains below all came from one sample that was sequenced in a study of OX40 agonist ivuxolimab in advanced cancers. Produced via immunoSEQ multiplex PCR; TCRdb's table is partial and in-frame only. Seen here are over 20,000 clones, 80% to 90% observed once, and the top ten hold roughly 16%. The starting material was CD4+ or CD8+ T cells sorted from blood, obtained in a trial of the OX40 agonist ivuxolimab. These receptors were taken from an adult with an advanced solid tumor such as melanoma, head and neck, liver or kidney cancer.

The chain uses TRBV5-1 and TRBJ2-1, with TRBD2 matching over 10 bases. J was trimmed by 6 bases and V by 1 base; bases with no gene match: 1. The CDR3 totals 14 residues. Germline V gene lookup returns CDR1 SGHRS and CDR2 YFSETQ. This CDR3 is CASSLSGGVNEQFF. CDR3 nucleotide sequence: TGCGCCAGCAGCTTGAGCGGGGGGGTCAATGAGCAGTTCTTC.

The chain joins TRBV15 to TRBJ2-7; D is ambiguous. The germline V gene has CDR1 LNHNV and CDR2 YYDKDF (reference sequence). V was trimmed by 0 bases and J by 4 bases, leaving 10 bases between them. This CDR3 has 14 amino acids. CDR3 DNA: TGTGCCACCAGCAGAGACGTCCTTCGTTACGAGCAGTACTTC. Translating it yields CATSRDVLRYEQYF.

CDR3 nucleotides: TGTGCCAGCAGCTTAGCGGCTAAAGTGGCCGGGGAGCTGTTTTTT. This codes for CASSLAAKVAGELFF. J is TRBJ2-2 and V is TRBV7-2, with D uncertain. V was pared by 0 bases and J by 6 bases, with 11 bases between. This CDR3 contains 15 residues. Germline V gene sequence: CDR1 SGHTA, CDR2 FQGNSA.

The CDR3 is CASSSAFLGHFPNSPLHF. The CDR3 coding sequence is TGTGCCAGCAGTTCGGCGTTTCTGGGACATTTTCCTAATTCACCCCTCCACTTT. This chain joins TRBV11-2 and TRBJ1-6; D perhaps matches TRBD1 (6 bases). Germline loops: CDR1 SGHAT, CDR2 FQNNGV. The CDR3 consists of 18 residues. Trimming removed 6 bases at V and 6 bases at J, with 24 bases between.

The chain carries TRBV11-2 and TRBJ2-5; 9 bases align to TRBD2. The assigned J gene may be wrong: the sequence end matches TRBJ2-7 better. The germline V gene has CDR1 SGHAT and CDR2 FQNNGV. This CDR3 contains 15 residues. The CDR3 loop reads CASSLGLAGSYEQYF. For the CDR3, the DNA is TGTGCCAGCAGCTTAGGTCTAGCGGGATCTTACGAGCAGTACTTC.

The V call is TRBV19, the J call TRBJ1-2; possibly TRBD1 for D (5 bases). This CDR3 comprises 16 residues. Per the germline V gene, CDR1 is LNHDA and CDR2 is SQIVND (reference sequence). Between the trimmed V and J ends, which lost 7 bases and 1 base, there was a span of 19 bases. The CDR3 nucleotides read TGTGCCAGTACCCCATTCCGGGGCAGGGATAACTATGGCTACACCTTC. This gives the protein CASTPFRGRDNYGYTF.

This rearrangement joins TRBV29-1 to TRBJ2-3; 7 nucleotides agree with TRBD1. Germline CDR1 is SQVTM and CDR2 is ANQGSEA. The trim removed 4 bases at V and 3 bases at J, leaving 10 bases unmatched. The CDR3 covers 15 residues. The CDR3 here is CSVAPTGLGTDTQYF. The CDR3, as DNA: TGCAGCGTTGCCCCGACAGGGCTTGGGACAGATACGCAGTATTTT.